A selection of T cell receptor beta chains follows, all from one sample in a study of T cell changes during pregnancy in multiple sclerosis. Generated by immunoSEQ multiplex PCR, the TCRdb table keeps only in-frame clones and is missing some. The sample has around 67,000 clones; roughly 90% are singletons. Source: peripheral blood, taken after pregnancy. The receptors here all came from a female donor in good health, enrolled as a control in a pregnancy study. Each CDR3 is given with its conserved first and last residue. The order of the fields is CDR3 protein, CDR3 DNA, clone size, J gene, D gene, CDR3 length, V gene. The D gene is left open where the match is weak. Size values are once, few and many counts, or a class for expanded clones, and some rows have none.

CASSFLLAGGYNEQFF TGTGCCAGCAGCTTTTTGCTAGCGGGGGGATACAATGAGCAGTTCTTC - TRBJ2-1 TRBD2 16 TRBV5-6
CASYLAKRTDTQYF TGTGCCAGCTATCTAGCGAAACGCACAGATACGCAGTATTTT - TRBJ2-3 - 14 TRBV19
CASTPSTGGGQPQHF TGTGCCAGCACCCCTTCGACAGGGGGCGGGCAGCCCCAGCATTTT - TRBJ1-5 TRBD1 15 TRBV6-5
CASRLGQASTNEKLFF TGTGCCAGCAGGTTAGGCCAGGCTTCAACTAATGAAAAACTGTTTTTT - TRBJ1-4 - 16 TRBV11-2
CASSKERGQDLATNEKLFF TGTGCCAGCAGCAAAGAGCGGGGACAGGACCTAGCAACTAATGAAAAACTGTTTTTT - TRBJ1-4 - 19 TRBV21-1
CASSSGGGQYNEQFF TGTGCCAGCAGCTCAGGGGGTGGGCAGTACAATGAGCAGTTCTTC - TRBJ2-1 TRBD1 15 TRBV7-9
CASSEEGFAPAQPSDYGYTF TGTGCCAGCAGTGAAGAGGGGTTTGCGCCGGCTCAACCCTCGGACTATGGCTACACCTTC - TRBJ1-2 - 20 TRBV6-1
CASTERQGGHYGYTF TGCGCCAGCACTGAACGACAGGGGGGTCACTATGGCTACACCTTC - TRBJ1-2 TRBD1 15 TRBV5-1
CASSSTVSNQPQHF TGTGCCAGCTCGTCGACAGTTAGCAATCAGCCCCAGCATTTT - TRBJ1-5 - 14 TRBV18
CASGLIGTGTSGYEQYF TGTGCTAGTGGTTTGATTGGGACCGGGACTAGCGGTTACGAGCAGTACTTC - TRBJ2-7 TRBD2 17 TRBV12-5
CASSASRSDQPQHF TGTGCCAGCTCTGCCTCGCGGTCCGATCAGCCCCAGCATTTT many TRBJ1-5 - 14 TRBV6-5
CAISGIWTDDGYTF TGTGCCATCAGTGGGATCTGGACAGACGATGGCTACACCTTC - TRBJ1-2 - 14 TRBV10-3
CASKNSDGSEKLFF TGTGCCAGCAAAAACAGTGACGGGAGTGAAAAACTGTTTTTT once TRBJ1-4 - 14 TRBV25-1
CAAGDSGEQYF TGTGCCGCAGGGGATTCGGGCGAGCAGTACTTC - TRBJ2-7 - 11 TRBV6-4
CASSVGKGPYNEQFF TGTGCCAGCAGCGTAGGGAAGGGGCCCTACAATGAGCAGTTCTTC - TRBJ2-1 - 15 TRBV9
CASSQDWRRTPVLNTEAFF TGTGCCAGCAGCCAAGATTGGAGGAGGACTCCAGTCTTGAACACTGAAGCTTTCTTT - TRBJ1-1 - 19 TRBV14
CASSQLRLIRDRGYEQYF TGTGCCAGCAGTCAACTCAGACTTATCCGGGACAGGGGATACGAGCAGTACTTC - TRBJ2-7 TRBD1 18 TRBV7-9
CASSEDRLGEQYF TGTGCCAGCAGCGAAGACAGGCTAGGGGAGCAGTACTTC - TRBJ2-7 - 13 TRBV9
CASSPRTGELFF TGTGCCAGCTCACCCAGGACAGGGGAGCTGTTTTTT - TRBJ2-2 - 12 TRBV18
CASRQRASGREADTQYF TGTGCCAGCAGGCAGAGGGCTAGCGGGAGGGAGGCAGATACGCAGTATTTT - TRBJ2-3 TRBD2 17 TRBV27
CASRGLELSHEQFF TGTGCCAGCCGCGGACTAGAGTTGTCCCATGAGCAGTTCTTC - TRBJ2-1 TRBD2 14 TRBV11-3
CASSLERGGTAFF TGTGCCAGCAGCTTAGAAAGGGGAGGGACAGCTTTCTTT - TRBJ1-1 - 13 TRBV11-2
CAISDVGDSYEQYF TGTGCCATCAGTGATGTAGGGGATTCCTACGAGCAGTACTTC - TRBJ2-7 - 14 TRBV10-3
CAISEWQGNTEAFF TGTGCCATCAGTGAATGGCAGGGGAACACTGAAGCTTTCTTT once TRBJ1-1 - 14 TRBV10-3
CASSIGTRTFF TGTGCCAGCAGCATCGGGACAAGAACCTTCTTT - TRBJ1-1 - 11 TRBV5-6
CASSLRWNTGELFF TGTGCCAGCAGCTTGCGCTGGAACACCGGGGAGCTGTTTTTT - TRBJ2-2 - 14 TRBV7-2
CASSLVPGSDTQYF TGTGCCAGCAGCTTGGTACCAGGGTCAGATACGCAGTATTTT - TRBJ2-3 - 14 TRBV5-4
CATSRDQGQGYEQYF TGTGCCACCAGCAGAGATCAGGGGCAGGGCTACGAGCAGTACTTC - TRBJ2-7 - 15 TRBV15
CASSLGRDEAFF TGTGCCAGCAGCTTGGGCCGGGATGAAGCTTTCTTT - TRBJ1-1 - 12 TRBV5-8
CASRSINSYEQYF TGTGCCAGTAGGTCCATCAACTCCTACGAGCAGTACTTC - TRBJ2-7 - 13 TRBV19
CASSQEVHDWAFF TGCGCCAGCAGCCAAGAGGTGCACGACTGGGCTTTCTTT - TRBJ1-1 - 13 TRBV4-1
CASSSQGGTGELFF TGCGCCAGCAGCTCACAGGGTGGCACCGGGGAGCTGTTTTTT - TRBJ2-2 - 14 TRBV5-1
CASKTQGLAGGRYEQYF TGTGCCAGCAAGACACAGGGACTAGCGGGGGGTCGGTACGAGCAGTACTTC - TRBJ2-7 TRBD2 17 TRBV27
CASSGDPRGSTDTQYF TGTGCCAGCAGCGGTGACCCGCGGGGGAGCACAGATACGCAGTATTTT - TRBJ2-3 TRBD2 16 TRBV9
CAWSKGGGTEAFF TGTGCCTGGAGTAAAGGGGGCGGCACTGAAGCTTTCTTT - TRBJ1-1 TRBD1 13 TRBV30
CASSLEGGIAQYF TGTGCCAGCAGCCTAGAGGGGGGGATTGCCCAGTACTTC - TRBJ2-5 - 13 TRBV7-7
CASSGTGGENTEAFF TGTGCCAGCAGCGGGACAGGGGGCGAGAATACTGAAGCTTTCTTT - TRBJ1-1 TRBD1 15 TRBV6-6
CASSQDRQGKAEAFF TGTGCCAGCAGCCAAGATCGACAGGGGAAGGCTGAAGCTTTCTTT - TRBJ1-1 TRBD1 15 TRBV4-2
CASSPKSFDGSIYGYTF TGCGCCAGCAGCCCGAAATCCTTCGACGGGTCCATCTATGGCTACACCTTC - TRBJ1-2 - 17 TRBV4-3
CASSHRETYEQYF TGTGCCAGCAGCCATCGGGAAACCTACGAGCAGTACTTC few TRBJ2-7 - 13 TRBV7-6
CASSPRPPSGPRYNEQFF TGTGCCAGCTCACCGCGCCCTCCTAGCGGGCCGAGGTACAATGAGCAGTTCTTC - TRBJ2-1 TRBD2 18 TRBV18
CSVDDVAQIQYF TGCAGCGTTGATGACGTAGCCCAGATCCAGTACTTC - TRBJ2-7 - 12 TRBV29-1